These 13 T cell receptor beta chains originate from one sample sequenced in a study of blood T cells in healthy people across ages. PCR was performed a second time for about 6 to 12 cycles using a sample-barcoded 5' primer and a J-beta primer mix. TCRdb passed the 5' RACE reads through MiXCR, listing each CDR3 protein once. The sample has about 1.1 million distinct CDR3 sequences; roughly two fifths are singletons. Sequencing used blood. Source of these receptors: a young man in good health.

The gene calls are TRBV4-2 and TRBJ2-1, with TRBD2 matching 8 bases. V dropped 1 base and J dropped 4; count of bases not matched to a gene: 9. This CDR3 is built from 17 residues. Germline V gives CDR1 LGHNA, CDR2 YNFKEQ. The CDR3 DNA sequence: TGTGCCAGCAGCCAAGGCGGGACTAGAGGGGGATACAATGAGCAGTTCTTC. The encoded protein is CASSQGGTRGGYNEQFF.

Comment on this clonotype: The junction shows a germline mismatch at one end, possibly a read error. The chain is built from TRBV4-2 and TRBJ1-1; weak D call: TRBD1 (5 bases). Germline CDR1 is LGHNA and CDR2 is YNFKEQ. The CDR3 extends over 15 amino acids. The CDR3 nucleotides are TGTGCCAGCAGCCAAGACAAGGGCCTGGGGACTGAGGCTTTCTTT. This sequence encodes CASSQDKGLGTEAFF.

V and J are TRBV7-2 and TRBJ2-3; D not resolved. Germline lookup yields CDR1 SGHTA and CDR2 FQGNSA. V was trimmed by 1 base and J by 0 bases, leaving 8 bases between them. This CDR3 has 15 amino acids. The CDR3 loop is CASSLDDGSTDTQYF. The CDR3 region has the DNA TGTGCCAGCAGCTTAGATGACGGAAGCACAGATACGCAGTATTTT.

This clonotype was seen many times. This may arise from a read error, as a much more abundant clone is one base away. The genes are TRBV27 and TRBJ2-3; no firm D call. This CDR3 contains 15 residues. CDR1 and CDR2 from the germline V gene are MNHEY and SMNVEV (reference sequence). Trimming took off 5 bases at V and 0 bases at J, with 12 bases between the two ends. The CDR3 nucleotides are TGTGCCAGCAGTCCAGAACGAGAAAGCACAGATACGCAGTATTTT. Translating gives CASSPERESTDTQYF.

This rearrangement joins TRBV9 to TRBJ1-1; TRBD1 might be the D (6 bases). The V end lost 1 base, the J end lost 3 bases, and 13 bases lay between the germline ends. CDR1 is SGDLS and CDR2 is YYNGEE in the germline V gene. The CDR3 length is 15 residues. The CDR3 DNA sequence: TGTGCCAGCAGCGTAATTCCAGGGGCGGACACTGAAGCTTTCTTT. Translating it yields CASSVIPGADTEAFF. The complete variable domain, with remaining parts taken from reference TRBV9 and TRBJ1-1, reads DSGVTQTPKHLITATGQRVTLRCSPRSGDLSVYWYQQSLDQGLQFLIQYYNGEERAKGNILERFSAQQFPDLHSELNLSSLELGDSALYFCASSVIPGADTEAFFGQGTRLTVV.

This clonotype was counted only a few times. A much larger clone differs by one base, so this may be a read error. The V and J genes are TRBV5-1 and TRBJ2-5, with TRBD1 matching 9 bases. The CDR3 has 14 amino acids. CDR1 SGHRS and CDR2 YFSETQ come from the germline V gene. Trimming took 5 bases from V and 11 from J; bases not matched to a gene: 13. The CDR3 DNA is TGCGCCAGCAGTGGGGGACAGGGTTACAATGAGCAGTACTTC. This codes for CASSGGQGYNEQYF.

This sequence joins TRBV7-3 and TRBJ1-4, with 8 nucleotides matching TRBD1. Trimming cost V 2 bases and J 2 bases; bases outside gene matches: 16. Germline V gene data show CDR1 as SGHTA and CDR2 as FQGTGA. This CDR3 contains 20 residues. CDR3 protein: CASSLSPPSWTGSTNEKLFF. Written as DNA, the CDR3 is TGTGCCAGCAGCTTATCCCCCCCCTCCTGGACAGGGTCGACTAATGAAAAACTGTTTTTT. Based on the CDR3 plus reference TRBV7-3 and TRBJ1-4, the full variable domain is GAGVSQTPSNKVTEKGKYVELRCDPISGHTALYWYRQSLGQGPEFLIYFQGTGAADDSGLPNDRFFAVRPEGSVSTLKIQRTERGDSAVYLCASSLSPPSWTGSTNEKLFFGSGTQLSVL.

The chain carries TRBV3-1 and TRBJ1-1, with D perhaps matching TRBD1 (5 bases). CDR3 length: 15 amino acids. Trimming took off 7 bases at V and 1 base at J, with 16 bases between the two ends. The germline gives CDR1 LGHDT, CDR2 YNNKEL (reference sequence). The CDR3 nucleotides read TGTGCCAGCACCACGGGGACCAACACGAACACTGAAGCTTTCTTT. Encoded protein: CASTTGTNTNTEAFF.

The J gene is TRBJ1-2, the V gene TRBV4-3; TRBD1 matches at 7 bases. The junction had 11 bases not matched to a gene; V was cut back by 0 bases and J by 1 base. Germline CDR1 LGHNA, CDR2 YSLEER. The CDR3 length is 18 residues. This chain's CDR3 is CASSQDRIQGGGNYGYTF. The CDR3 bases are TGCGCCAGCAGCCAAGACCGGATCCAGGGGGGGGGTAACTATGGCTACACCTTC.

The CDR3 DNA follows: TGTGCCAGCAGTCCGACGGACAGGGGCATGAACACTGAAGCTTTCTTT. The encoded protein is CASSPTDRGMNTEAFF. The gene calls are TRBV27 and TRBJ1-1; 9 bases agree with TRBD1. This CDR3 is 16 amino acids long. CDR1 and CDR2 from the germline V gene are MNHEY and SMNVEV (reference sequence). Unmatched junction bases numbered 7, after V lost 5 bases and J lost 0 bases.

This chain connects TRBV2 to TRBJ2-3; no reliable D call. This CDR3 is 16 amino acids long. V lost 6 bases and J lost 6, with 22 bases in between. Germline V gene sequence: CDR1 SNHLY, CDR2 FYNNEI. The CDR3 bases are TGTGCCAGCAGCGTCAATGGACCTTTCTTTTTTGATACGCAGTATTTT. This translates into CASSVNGPFFFDTQYF.

This clonotype has a handful of counts. The chain combines TRBV7-2 with TRBJ2-7, with D uncertain. Per germline, CDR1 SGHTA and CDR2 FQGNSA. Trimming took off 3 bases at V and 0 bases at J, with 9 bases between the two ends. This CDR3 region has 14 residues. CDR3 coding DNA: TGTGCCAGCAGCTTTAATACCCACTCCTACGAGCAGTACTTC. It specifies CASSFNTHSYEQYF.

This clonotype was counted a few times. This chain links TRBV12-3 or TRBV12-4 with TRBJ1-5, with 11 bases aligning to TRBD1. J was trimmed by 2 bases and V by 5 bases; bases with no gene match: 5. The CDR3 runs 16 residues. CDR3 DNA sequence: TGTGCCAGCAGTGCCTGGACAGGGGGCGGCAATCAGCCCCAGCATTTT. Amino acids: CASSAWTGGGNQPQHF.